This T cell receptor (beta chain) was obtained from a study of T cells in Graves' hyperthyroidism and ophthalmopathy. The TCR beta CDR3 regions underwent amplification using RNA transcripts as the source. Carried out on the TCR CDR3, a first-round RT-PCR used the HTBI primer set. TCRdb re-derived calls from the multiplex PCR reads in MiXCR, one entry per CDR3 protein. This sample has about 640,000 distinct CDR3 sequences, with more than 20% found just once. Trimming took off 1 base at V and 3 bases at J, with 11 bases between the two ends. The CDR3 spans 15 residues. Germline CDR1 SGHDT, CDR2 YYEEEE. This clonotype has ten or more counts.

This sequence was found in a man in his thirties or forties with Graves' ophthalmopathy. Sequencing was carried out using blood. The chain is built from TRBV5-6 and TRBJ2-1; D not resolved. Here the CDR3 DNA reads TGTGCCAGCAGCTTGTTCCCAGCCCTCTACAATGAGCAGTTCTTC. Protein product: CASSLFPALYNEQFF.